The clone carrying this T cell receptor beta chain appeared a few times. Its antigen is not identified. Unique molecular identifiers tagged the TCRbeta library. TCRdb fed the PCR reads into MiXCR, producing one record per CDR3 protein. The sample consists of under 85,000 distinct CDR3 sequences, less than 20% of them appearing once. The sample belongs to a study of T-cell reconstitution after alpha-beta-depleted transplantation in children. V was cut by 1 base and J by 5 bases, with 12 bases left in between. CDR1 and CDR2 (germline): MDHEN, SYDVKM. The length of the CDR3 is 15 residues. Study outcomes and limitations: At one year after transplant, newly produced T cells mostly accounted for T-cell counts and diversity. Reports say that about two months after transplant, the alpha-beta T cells came out of several hundred graft clones that had expanded.

This TCR was recovered from a male patient between 2 and 15 years old who had a stem cell transplant for acute lymphoblastic leukemia, so the T cells may come from the graft donor. V and J are TRBV28 and TRBJ2-1; D is uncertain. This sample comprised PBMCs, mostly from graft donor cells, obtained 360 days after TCRalphabeta/CD19-depleted stem cell transplant. The CDR3 reads CASSLLWLPDNEQFF. The CDR3 DNA sequence: TGTGCCAGCAGTTTATTATGGCTACCAGACAATGAGCAGTTCTTC. The full variable domain, its missing parts supplied by reference TRBV28 and TRBJ2-1, is DVKVTQSSRYLVKRTGEKVFLECVQDMDHENMFWYRQDPGLGLRLIYFSYDVKMKEKGDIPEGYSVSREKKERFSLILESASTNQTSMYLCASSLLWLPDNEQFFGPGTRLTVL.